This note documents a single T cell receptor (beta chain) sequence. No antigen is known for it. The data are from a study of OX40 agonist ivuxolimab in advanced cancers. Whole-study context: At 0.01 to 10 mg/kg, ivuxolimab was administered intravenously to patients every 2 weeks.

There are 16 residues in the CDR3. Per germline, CDR1 SGHAT and CDR2 FQDESV (reference sequence). Germline trimming cut 5 bases from V and 2 bases from J; bases unmatched to any gene: 7. Clones were sequenced by immunoSEQ multiplex PCR, and TCRdb holds only the in-frame ones, with some missing. The sample comprises roughly 20,000 clones, roughly 84% of which are singletons, and 3.8% rests with the top ten. General study points: People who partly responded at 0.1-3.0 mg/kg had some of the least clonal expansion seen. Expanded clones were, on average, more numerous among CD8+ T cells than CD4+.

The sequences come from CD4+ or CD8+ T cells sorted from blood, collected in a trial of the OX40 agonist ivuxolimab. This chain links TRBV11-1 with TRBJ2-5, with 11 nucleotides matching TRBD2. The clonotype originates from an adult with an advanced solid tumor such as melanoma, head and neck, liver or kidney cancer. The CDR3 loop reads CASSPGTSGTQETQYF. CDR3 sequence (DNA): TGTGCCAGCAGCCCCGGGACTAGCGGAACACAAGAGACCCAGTACTTC.